Reported below is one T cell receptor beta chain. Its specific antigen is unknown. Base qualities are missing; no much larger clone stands one base away. Collaborating institutions collected whole blood in K2EDTA tubes following their own protocols. For TCRbeta analysis, collaborators shipped samples in one of three forms: frozen whole blood, isolated PBMCs, or DNA extracted from either of those sample types. TCRbeta CDR3 regions were amplified from genomic DNA by means of the immunoSEQ Assay, a bias-controlled multiplex PCR. As for how the authors treated the data: The number of nucleated cells in each sample was estimated from the amplification of reference gene primers within the assay. To quantify the absolute abundance of each unique TCRbeta CDR3 rearrangement, sequence reads were collapsed and filtered. For each sample, productive Simpson clonality was calculated by taking the square root of Simpson's diversity index across productive rearrangements. The immuneACCESS repertoire file appears here via TCRdb, limited to in-frame rearrangements. These files lack a portion of the clones; in checked studies, under half of the deficit traces to unresolved V genes, and the cause of the others is not known. D and trimming were read from the DNA, whereas the V and J calls and clone size are those reported in that table. This sample has roughly 260,000 clones in its table, and over 80% of those were observed once. Clones ranked in the top ten supply approximately 3.3% of the sample.

This record comes from a study of blood T cell repertoires in COVID-19 (dated by TCRdb to 2020 to 2022). At the level of the whole study: Collaborator samples came from the United States, Italy and Spain and covered acute and convalescent phases of COVID-19. The prospective study material was composed of cDNA or gDNA derived from T cells, B-cell-depleted T cells, or PBMCs. Subjects who had been exposed to COVID-19, were actively infected with it, or had recovered from it provided the deeply sampled blood TCRbeta repertoires that made up the dataset. The repertoires were released in a freely available public database meant as a resource for research on the immune response to SARS-CoV-2. The samples were drawn from the first 160 participants of the ongoing ImmuneRACE study and from more than 1,000 subjects provided by 6 global collaborators. Nearly every sample came with metadata listing a de-identified subject ID, COVID-19 status, age in years and sex. HLA class I and class II types, where available, came from metadata supplied by the sample provider rather than from assay-based typing. Overall results and qualifications from the work: The quantity of clinical and demographic metadata differed by source and by participant and was supplied without curation.

Trimming accounts for 4 bases at V and 4 bases at J, while the number of junction bases matched to no gene is 4. Reading from cysteine to phenylalanine, the CDR3 counts 13 amino acids. Just the 39-base CDR3 DNA is kept, in frame starting at base 1. CDR1 SGHNT and CDR2 YYREEE are derived from the germline V gene (reference sequence). The chain joins TRBV5-4 to TRBJ1-2; 7 bases in the junction line up with TRBD1. The TCR sequence derives from a woman aged 40 to 55 with acute or convalescent COVID-19. Sample: peripheral blood. Here the CDR3 is given as CASSPDRTYGYTF. The DNA is as follows: TGTGCCAGCAGCCCGGACAGGACCTATGGCTACACCTTC.